This TCR beta chain was retrieved from a study of T cell responses to AZD1222 COVID-19 vaccine. Some clones are missing from TCRdb's copy, which holds only in-frame ones; the method was immunoSEQ multiplex PCR. The table lists approximately 150,000 clones, 94% of them singletons, with approximately 4.8% in the top ten. The source of this sequence is an adult who received the AZD1222 COVID-19 vaccine. The sequencing here drew on peripheral blood, taken 28 days after the second AZD1222 dose.

CDR3 sequence (DNA): TGTGCCTGGAGTCTGAAGGGGACTGGGGCCAACGTCCTGACTTTC. Its translation: CAWSLKGTGANVLTF. The gene calls are TRBV30 and TRBJ2-6, with D possibly being TRBD1 (5 bases). Germline V gene sequence: CDR1 GTSNPN, CDR2 SVGIG (reference sequence). Trimming pared 2 bases from V and 2 bases from J, leaving 10 bases between. The CDR3 covers 15 residues.